The sequence of this TCR beta chain was determined in a study of cytomegalovirus exposure and HLA in healthy donors. Notes on this clone: Its antigen remains unidentified.

Donors were ostensibly healthy at sampling, although undocumented immune exposures were probable. PCR employed 60 Vbeta and 13 Jbeta primers. Repertoires were generated with immunoSEQ multiplex PCR, while TCRdb's copy carries only in-frame clones and drops some. This sample carries approximately 140,000 clones, 83% of them seen once, and the ten largest clones take 0.95% to 1.5%. Study conclusions and caveats: Owing to their indistinguishability, certain V segments, notably TRBV6-2 and TRBV6-3, were excluded.

Deletions cut 4 bases from V and 0 bases from J, with 10 bases between. The germline V gene has CDR1 SGDLS and CDR2 YYNGEE. CDR3 length equals 14 residues. Sequenced: PBMCs. The receptor was isolated from a girl aged 2 to 10 in good health and CMV-seronegative. This chain links TRBV9 with TRBJ1-1; no definite D call. The CDR3 loop is CASSPPTVNTEAFF. The CDR3 bases are TGTGCCAGCAGCCCTCCCACAGTGAACACTGAAGCTTTCTTT.